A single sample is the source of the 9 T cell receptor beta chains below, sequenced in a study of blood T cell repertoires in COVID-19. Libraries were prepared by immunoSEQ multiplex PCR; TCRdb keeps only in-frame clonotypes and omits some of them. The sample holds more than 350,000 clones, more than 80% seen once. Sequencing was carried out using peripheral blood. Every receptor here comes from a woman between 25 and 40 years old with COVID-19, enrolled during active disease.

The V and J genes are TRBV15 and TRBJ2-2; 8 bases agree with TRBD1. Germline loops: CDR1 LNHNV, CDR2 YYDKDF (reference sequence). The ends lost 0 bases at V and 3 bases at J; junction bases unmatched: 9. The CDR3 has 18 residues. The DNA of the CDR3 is TGTGCCACCAGCAGAGATCGGTTCCAGGACAGGGACACCGGGGAGCTGTTTTTT. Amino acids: CATSRDRFQDRDTGELFF.

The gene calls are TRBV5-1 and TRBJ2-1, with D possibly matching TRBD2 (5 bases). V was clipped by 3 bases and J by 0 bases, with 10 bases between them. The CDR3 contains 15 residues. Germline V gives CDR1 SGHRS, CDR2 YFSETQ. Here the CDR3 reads CASSWARGSYNEQFF. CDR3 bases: TGCGCCAGCAGCTGGGCCCGGGGCTCCTACAATGAGCAGTTCTTC.

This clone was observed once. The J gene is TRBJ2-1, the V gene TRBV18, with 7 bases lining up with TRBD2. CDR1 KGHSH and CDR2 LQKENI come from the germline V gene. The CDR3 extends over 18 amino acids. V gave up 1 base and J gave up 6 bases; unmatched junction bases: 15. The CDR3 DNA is TGTGCCAGCTCACCACAACCAGGGTTTAGCGGGCTATTCAATGAGCAGTTCTTC. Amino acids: CASSPQPGFSGLFNEQFF. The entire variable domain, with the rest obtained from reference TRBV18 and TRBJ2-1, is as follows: NAGVMQNPRHLVRRRGQEARLRCSPMKGHSHVYWYRQLPEEGLKFMVYLQKENIIDESGMPKERFSAEFPKEGPSILRIQQVVRGDSAAYFCASSPQPGFSGLFNEQFFGPGTRLTVL.

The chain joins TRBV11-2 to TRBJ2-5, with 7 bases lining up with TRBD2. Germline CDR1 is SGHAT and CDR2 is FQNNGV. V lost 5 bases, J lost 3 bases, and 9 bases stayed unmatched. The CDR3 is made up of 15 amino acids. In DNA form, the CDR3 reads TGTGCCAGCAGCAGACAAGTGAGCGGGGAAGAGACCCAGTACTTC. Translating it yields CASSRQVSGEETQYF.

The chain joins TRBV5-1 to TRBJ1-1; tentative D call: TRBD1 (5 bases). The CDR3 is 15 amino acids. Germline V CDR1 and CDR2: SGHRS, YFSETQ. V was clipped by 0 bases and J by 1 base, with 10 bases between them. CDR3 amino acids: CASSLGSRANTEAFF. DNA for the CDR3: TGCGCCAGCAGCTTGGGTTCCAGGGCGAACACTGAAGCTTTCTTT.

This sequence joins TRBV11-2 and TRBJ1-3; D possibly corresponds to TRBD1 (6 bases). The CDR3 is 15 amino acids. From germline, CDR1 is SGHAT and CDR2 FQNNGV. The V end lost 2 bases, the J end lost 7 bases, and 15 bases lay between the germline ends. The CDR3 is CASSLYQGSYNTIYF. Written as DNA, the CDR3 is TGTGCCAGCAGCTTATATCAGGGGAGTTACAACACCATATATTTT. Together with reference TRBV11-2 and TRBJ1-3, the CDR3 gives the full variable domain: EAGVAQSPRYKIIEKRQSVAFWCNPISGHATLYWYQQILGQGPKLLIQFQNNGVVDDSQLPKDRFSAERLKGVDSTLKIQPAKLEDSAVYLCASSLYQGSYNTIYFGEGSWLTVV.

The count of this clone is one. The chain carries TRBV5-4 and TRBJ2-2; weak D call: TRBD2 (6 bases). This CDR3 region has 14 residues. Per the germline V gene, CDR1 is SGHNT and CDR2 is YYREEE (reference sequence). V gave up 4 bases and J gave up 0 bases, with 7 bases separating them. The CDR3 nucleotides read TGTGCCAGCAGCCGACTAGCGAACACCGGGGAGCTGTTTTTT. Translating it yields CASSRLANTGELFF.

Here the CDR3 DNA reads TGCGCCAGCAGTCGAGCCGGGACAGACATTCGAGGCTACACCTTC. This translates into CASSRAGTDIRGYTF. This chain uses TRBV23-1 with TRBJ1-2; TRBD1 agrees at 7 bases. TRBV23-1 is treated as an ORF (open reading frame) with a function not yet certain. This CDR3 contains 15 residues. J lost 8 bases, V lost 4 bases, and 13 bases had no gene match.

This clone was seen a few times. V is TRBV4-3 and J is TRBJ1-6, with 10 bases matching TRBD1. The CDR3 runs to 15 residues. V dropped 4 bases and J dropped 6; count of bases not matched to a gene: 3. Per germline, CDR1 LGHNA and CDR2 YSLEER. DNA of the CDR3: TGCGCCAGCAGCCGACAGGGGGCTGCTAATTCACCCCTCCACTTT. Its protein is CASSRQGAANSPLHF.